The 26 T cell receptor beta chains in this list originate from one sample, sequenced in a study of OX40 agonist ivuxolimab in advanced cancers. Here immunoSEQ multiplex PCR was the method, and the copy in TCRdb shows in-frame clones only, minus some. Of around 23,000 clones listed, 65% to 80% are singletons. The source material was CD4+ or CD8+ T cells sorted from blood, sampled in a trial of the OX40 agonist ivuxolimab. The source of these receptors is an adult with an advanced solid tumor such as melanoma, head and neck, liver or kidney cancer.

This chain joins TRBV5-6 and TRBJ2-2; 9 nucleotides align to TRBD2. The germline V gene encodes CDR1 SGHDT and CDR2 YYEEEE. The V segment lost 5 bases and the J segment 1 base; nucleotides outside the gene matches: 0. The CDR3 has 14 amino acids. The CDR3 region has the DNA TGTGCCAGCAGAGCGGGGGGGAACACCGGGGAGCTGTTTTTT. This sequence encodes CASRAGGNTGELFF.

A note on this clone: Within the sample, other DNA sequences also encode this same CDR3. The genes are TRBV7-9 and TRBJ2-1; D is uncertain. CDR3 size: 14 residues. In germline, CDR1 is SEHNR, CDR2 FQNEAQ (reference sequence). The germline V and J ends were trimmed by 2 bases and 5 bases, with 10 bases remaining between them. The chain's CDR3 is CASSLHGLNNEQFF. DNA of the CDR3: TGTGCCAGCAGCTTACACGGCCTAAACAATGAGCAGTTCTTC.

The rearrangement uses TRBV14 and TRBJ2-7; 11 positions match TRBD2. The CDR3 has 14 residues. The V segment lost 8 bases and the J segment 5 bases; nucleotides outside the gene matches: 8. CDR1 is SGHDN and CDR2 is FVKESK in the germline V gene. The CDR3 region is CASQGLAGGNEQYF. Written as DNA, the CDR3 is TGTGCCAGCCAAGGGCTAGCGGGAGGAAACGAGCAGTACTTC.

The CDR3 nucleotides are TGTGCCAGCAGCCACGCCGGAGAGACCGGGGAGCTGTTTTTT. Protein: CASSHAGETGELFF. J is TRBJ2-2 and V is TRBV6-5, with unresolved D. CDR1 is MNHEY and CDR2 is SVGAGI in the germline V gene. The CDR3 extends over 14 amino acids. V shed 6 bases and J shed 5 bases, with 13 bases lying between them.

This chain joins TRBV5-1 and TRBJ2-6, with TRBD1 matching 9 bases. This CDR3 region has 19 residues. The V gene end was trimmed by 3 bases and the J gene end by 0 bases; junction bases not matched to a gene: 10. The V gene's germline CDR1 is SGHRS and CDR2 YFSETQ. For the CDR3, the DNA is TGCGCCAGCAGCTCACACATAGACAGGGGGGTCTCTGGGGCCAACGTCCTGACTTTC. Its protein is CASSSHIDRGVSGANVLTF.

The rearrangement links TRBV5-6 to TRBJ2-1, with TRBD2 identical over 11 bases. The CDR3 runs to 17 residues. After removal of 5 bases from V and 1 base from J, the junction contained 8 bases not matched to a gene. Germline V lookup: CDR1 SGHDT, CDR2 YYEEEE. The CDR3 DNA is TGTGCCAGCAGGACTGGGACTAGCGGAAAGTCCTACAATGAGCAGTTCTTC. It encodes CASRTGTSGKSYNEQFF.

The genes are TRBV28 and TRBJ1-2; no definite D call. The V end lost 5 bases, the J end lost 7 bases, and 17 bases lay between the germline ends. This CDR3 contains 14 residues. Germline lookup yields CDR1 MDHEN and CDR2 SYDVKM. As DNA, the CDR3 is TGTGCCAGCAGTCCTCGGCCCAGCTTAAGTGGCTACACCTTC. It specifies CASSPRPSLSGYTF.

The chain links TRBV6-5 to TRBJ1-1; D is undetermined. The length of the CDR3 is 14 residues. Germline CDR1 and CDR2: MNHEY and SVGAGI. The CDR3 DNA sequence: TGTGGTTCCAAAGATGGGCGGCCCAACACTGAAGCTTTCTTT. It encodes CGSKDGRPNTEAFF.

The V and J genes are TRBV7-3 and TRBJ1-1, with a weak D call TRBD1 (6 bases). The V end was cut by 5 bases, the J end by 4 bases, with 17 bases between. The germline CDR1 and CDR2 sequences are SGHTA and FQGTGA. The CDR3 extends over 15 amino acids. CDR3 DNA: TGTGCCAGCAGCCCCCCCCGGGACACTTCCACTGAAGCTTTCTTT. This translates into CASSPPRDTSTEAFF.

The chain employs TRBV7-2 and TRBJ2-3, with TRBD2 matching 13 bases. Trimming took 5 bases from V and 1 from J; bases not matched to a gene: 9. Germline V CDR1 and CDR2: SGHTA, FQGNSA. The CDR3 has 18 amino acids. CDR3 residues: CASSSTSGRASRTDTQYF. In DNA, the CDR3 is TGTGCCAGCAGCAGCACTAGCGGGAGGGCCTCCCGCACAGATACGCAGTATTTT.

This chain connects TRBV5-1 to TRBJ2-2, with D tentatively TRBD1 or TRBD2 (5 bases each). The germline V gene has CDR1 SGHRS and CDR2 YFSETQ. The CDR3 loop spans 17 amino acids. V lost 4 bases, J lost 1 base, and 17 bases lay in between. DNA for the CDR3: TGCGCCAGCAGCCCCGGGACGGTTTCGGTGAACACCGGGGAGCTGTTTTTT. Its translation is CASSPGTVSVNTGELFF.

The sample holds a few counts of this clone. The chain combines TRBV5-6 with TRBJ2-7; D gene ambiguous. CDR1 and CDR2 (germline): SGHDT, YYEEEE. Trimming took 2 bases from V and 2 from J, leaving 2 bases between them. This CDR3 contains 11 residues. The CDR3 sequence is CASSFAYEQYF. As DNA, the CDR3 is TGTGCCAGCAGCTTTGCCTACGAGCAGTACTTC.

The chain links TRBV18 to TRBJ1-2; maybe TRBD1 (5 bases). The CDR3 spans 15 residues. Trimming took 1 base from V and 2 from J, leaving 11 bases between them. Germline CDR1 and CDR2: KGHSH and LQKENI. The CDR3 sequence: CASSPLRDSNYGYTF. The CDR3 DNA is TGTGCCAGCTCACCACTGAGGGACTCGAACTATGGCTACACCTTC.

This chain uses TRBV4-1 with TRBJ1-1; weak D call: TRBD1 (5 bases). There are 17 residues in the CDR3. CDR1 MGHRA and CDR2 YSYEKL come from the germline V gene. V was cut by 0 bases and J by 2 bases, with 16 bases left in between. CDR3 sequence: CASSQEPLGGVNTEAFF. For the CDR3, the DNA is TGCGCCAGCAGCCAAGAACCCCTGGGAGGGGTTAACACTGAAGCTTTCTTT.

This chain links TRBV29-1 with TRBJ1-4, with D unclear. Germline V gene data show CDR1 as SQVTM and CDR2 as ANQGSEA. The CDR3 has 13 residues. V was shortened by 2 bases and J by 10 bases, with 14 bases between the two germline ends. The CDR3 DNA is TGCAGCGTTGAACCGGAGGGATTGGGAAAACTGTTTTTT. Encoded protein: CSVEPEGLGKLFF.

V and J are TRBV2 and TRBJ2-5; D not resolved. Between the trimmed V and J ends, which lost 6 bases and 2 bases, there was a span of 10 bases. Per germline, CDR1 SNHLY and CDR2 FYNNEI. There are 13 residues in the CDR3. The CDR3 nucleotides are TGTGCCAGCAGCGGAACAGAACAAGAGACCCAGTACTTC. Translating gives CASSGTEQETQYF. The complete variable domain, with remaining parts taken from reference TRBV2 and TRBJ2-5, reads EPEVTQTPSHQVTQMGQEVILRCVPISNHLYFYWYRQILGQKVEFLVSFYNNEISEKSEIFDDQFSVERPDGSNFTLKIRSTKLEDSAMYFCASSGTEQETQYFGPGTRLLVL.

This clone was detected only once. The chain links TRBV18 to TRBJ2-5, with TRBD2 matching over 7 bases. The V gene's germline CDR1 is KGHSH and CDR2 LQKENI. This CDR3 is 15 amino acids long. V shed 4 bases, J shed 5 bases, and the junction held 10 bases outside the gene matches. The CDR3 DNA reads as TGTGCCAGCTCACTTATTCACGGGGGGTCCGAGACCCAGTACTTC. This codes for CASSLIHGGSETQYF.

This sequence joins TRBV5-4 and TRBJ1-5; D ambiguous. The length of the CDR3 is 14 residues. Germline V gives CDR1 SGHNT, CDR2 YYREEE (reference sequence). The V end lost 0 bases, the J end lost 5 bases, and 9 bases lay between the germline ends. The CDR3 sequence is CASSLDGVHQPQHF. The CDR3, as DNA: TGTGCCAGCAGCTTGGACGGGGTACATCAGCCCCAGCATTTT.

This clone occurred a few times. Compared with germline, one end of the junction differs, possibly owing to a read error. The sample has other DNA sequences that encode this CDR3 too. The rearrangement joins TRBV5-3 to TRBJ1-4; no firm D call. TRBV5-3 is an ORF for which the function is uncertain. This CDR3 has 14 residues. The CDR3 coding sequence is TGTGCCAGCAGCTTGCGTGGAGGCGGTGAAAAACTGTTTTTT. Protein: CASSLRGGGEKLFF.

The chain employs TRBV10-2 and TRBJ1-2; 8 nucleotides align to TRBD1. Losses at the gene ends were 2 bases for V and 10 bases for J; bases not matched to a gene: 9. The CDR3 is 14 residues long. Looked up from germline, CDR1 is WSHSY and CDR2 is SAAADI. In DNA form, the CDR3 reads TGCGCCAGCAGTGAGACAGGGGGTCCTGCCTACTACACCTTC. This gives the protein CASSETGGPAYYTF.

V gene TRBV7-2 combines with J gene TRBJ1-3; D gene uncertain. The V gene lost 3 bases and the J gene lost 2 bases, with 11 bases spanning the gap. CDR1 and CDR2 (germline): SGHTA, FQGNSA. The CDR3 spans 15 residues. In DNA form, the CDR3 reads TGTGCCAGCAGCTTGAGGCGAGCAGCTGGAAACACCATATATTTT. It specifies CASSLRRAAGNTIYF. The entire variable domain, with the rest obtained from reference TRBV7-2 and TRBJ1-3, is as follows: GAGVSQSPSNKVTEKGKDVELRCDPISGHTALYWYRQSLGQGLEFLIYFQGNSAPDKSGLPSDRFSAERTGGSVSTLTIQRTQQEDSAVYLCASSLRRAAGNTIYFGEGSWLTVV.

This chain uses TRBV10-1 with TRBJ2-3; D unclear. V was cut by 5 bases and J by 10 bases, with 13 bases left in between. This CDR3 contains 12 residues. The V gene's germline CDR1 is WNHNN and CDR2 SYGVQD (reference sequence). The chain's CDR3 is CASSPNSLAQYF. The CDR3 nucleotides read TGCGCCAGCAGTCCCAATTCTTTAGCGCAGTATTTT.

The rearrangement links TRBV28 to TRBJ2-7; tentative D call: TRBD1 (5 bases). V was cut by 7 bases and J by 9 bases, with 25 bases left in between. The CDR3 runs to 15 residues. Per germline, CDR1 MDHEN and CDR2 SYDVKM. The CDR3, as DNA: TGTGCCAGCACCTCCCTCTTCGCGACAGTTTTCGGGCAGTACTTC. Its protein is CASTSLFATVFGQYF.

This clone turned up a few times. This rearrangement joins TRBV6-1 to TRBJ2-1; TRBD2 aligns across 7 bases. Looked up from germline, CDR1 is MNHNS and CDR2 is SASEGT. The V and J ends lost 2 bases and 3 bases, in that order; junction bases with no gene match: 4. The CDR3 is 15 amino acids. The DNA for the CDR3 is TGTGCCAGCAGTGAACGGGGGGAGTTCTACAATGAGCAGTTCTTC. Protein product: CASSERGEFYNEQFF.

The J gene is TRBJ1-3, the V gene TRBV9; D gene uncertain. V lost 0 bases, J lost 2 bases, and 9 bases lay in between. Germline lookup yields CDR1 SGDLS and CDR2 YYNGEE. This CDR3 has 15 residues. CDR3: CASSVEETPGNTIYF. In nucleotides, the CDR3 is TGTGCCAGCAGCGTAGAGGAAACACCTGGAAACACCATATATTTT.

The rearrangement joins TRBV9 to TRBJ2-7; D assignment may be TRBD1 or TRBD2 (6 bases each). Trimming cost V 2 bases and J 0 bases, with 24 bases left between them. Germline assignment: CDR1 SGDLS and CDR2 YYNGEE. The length of the CDR3 is 19 residues. CDR3 amino acids: CASSVGSKGWTAGSYEQYF. The CDR3 nucleotides read TGTGCCAGCAGCGTCGGGAGTAAAGGATGGACAGCGGGCTCCTACGAGCAGTACTTC.